The 22 T cell receptor beta chains below all came from one sample that was sequenced in a study of spatial heterogeneity in lung cancer. Time point described: sample taken at primary tumor resection. From tumor, nontumor lung or frozen PBMC, whole RNA was taken unsorted for sequencing. One entry per CDR3 protein, called by TCRdb with MiXCR from the 5' RACE reads. The sample includes tens of thousands of distinct CDR3 sequences, less than 6% seen only once; the top ten take about a third. The specimen was PBMCs, collected at surgery. Source of these receptors: a male donor with early-stage non-small cell lung cancer.

This clonotype was observed many times. The chain couples TRBV5-5 to TRBJ1-1; D not certain. Deletions cut 1 base from V and 7 bases from J, with 8 bases between. The germline V gene has CDR1 SGHKS and CDR2 YYEKEE (reference sequence). There are 12 residues in the CDR3. CDR3 loop: CASSLSTDEAFF. CDR3 DNA sequence: TGTGCCAGCAGCTTGAGTACAGATGAAGCTTTCTTT.

J is TRBJ2-2 and V is TRBV10-1; D is unclear. The CDR3 sequence is 14 residues long. V was cut by 8 bases and J by 4 bases, with 14 bases left in between. CDR1 WNHNN and CDR2 SYGVQD come from the germline V gene (reference sequence). The CDR3 protein is CASERTGLTGELFF. The CDR3 DNA is TGCGCCAGCGAACGGACGGGTCTCACCGGGGAGCTGTTTTTT.

This clonotype was counted ten times or more. CDR3 sequence reads: CSVPGQIYEQYF. CDR3 bases: TGCAGTGTTCCGGGACAGATCTACGAGCAGTACTTC. The chain combines TRBV20-1 with TRBJ2-7, with 7 bases lining up with TRBD1. V trimming: 7 bases; J trimming: 3 bases; junction bases outside the gene matches: 6. CDR1 and CDR2 (germline): DFQATT, SNEGSKA (reference sequence). The CDR3 spans 12 residues.

The V and J genes are TRBV14 and TRBJ2-7; no firm D call. Trimming took 1 base from V and 4 from J, leaving 8 bases between them. Germline CDR1 and CDR2: SGHDN and FVKESK. The CDR3 is 13 residues long. CDR3 in amino acids: CASSQVILYEQYF. The CDR3 coding sequence is TGTGCCAGCAGCCAAGTAATTCTGTACGAGCAGTACTTC.

At least ten counts were recorded for this clonotype. The CDR3 DNA reads TGTGCCAGCAGCTTAAGCGGGGGGCCCCTCTCTGGGGCCAACGTCCTGACTTTC. Its translation is CASSLSGGPLSGANVLTF. The rearrangement uses TRBV7-3 and TRBJ2-6; 8 bases are a match to TRBD2. CDR3 size: 18 residues. Germline lookup yields CDR1 SGHTA and CDR2 FQGTGA. The junction had 5 bases not matched to a gene; V was cut back by 1 base and J by 0 bases. Looking up the rest from reference TRBV7-3 and TRBJ2-6 gives the full variable domain: GAGVSQTPSNKVTEKGKYVELRCDPISGHTALYWYRQSLGQGPEFLIYFQGTGAADDSGLPNDRFFAVRPEGSVSTLKIQRTERGDSAVYLCASSLSGGPLSGANVLTFGAGSRLTVL.

This clonotype showed up many times. The V call is TRBV20-1, the J call TRBJ2-7, with TRBD2 as a possible D gene (5 bases). V was cut by 4 bases and J by 6 bases, with 16 bases left in between. Germline V gives CDR1 DFQATT, CDR2 SNEGSKA (reference sequence). CDR3 length: 13 residues. In DNA, the CDR3 is TGCAGTGCTACCGACGGCGGGCTTACCGAGCAGTACTTC. Its protein is CSATDGGLTEQYF.

This clonotype is judged medium-sized. The chain recombines TRBV5-6 with TRBJ2-1; D unclear. Trimming took off 4 bases at V and 10 bases at J, with 9 bases between the two ends. This CDR3 is 11 amino acids long. The V gene's germline CDR1 is SGHDT and CDR2 YYEEEE. The CDR3 sequence: CASSLVGEQFF. DNA of the CDR3: TGTGCCAGCAGCCTGGTCGGGGAGCAGTTCTTC.

This clonotype was seen more than once but under ten times. The V call is TRBV28, the J call TRBJ2-1; no clear D. V lost 8 bases, J lost 6 bases, and 17 bases lay in between. Germline V gives CDR1 MDHEN, CDR2 SYDVKM. The CDR3 is made up of 14 amino acids. This chain's CDR3 is CASARQPPVNEQFF. CDR3 coding DNA: TGTGCCAGCGCTCGACAACCCCCGGTCAATGAGCAGTTCTTC.

In its sample, this clonotype was seen many times. The genes are TRBV4-1 and TRBJ2-7; 10 positions match TRBD2. Trimming took 4 bases from V and 0 from J; bases not matched to a gene: 9. The CDR3 is 17 residues long. Germline lookup yields CDR1 MGHRA and CDR2 YSYEKL. CDR3 residues: CASSPASGGYSSYEQYF. The CDR3 bases are TGCGCCAGCAGCCCGGCTAGCGGGGGCTATAGCTCCTACGAGCAGTACTTC.

This clonotype has a count of ten or more. CDR3 region: CASSLAPTGGEAFF. In DNA form, the CDR3 reads TGCGCCAGCAGCTTGGCCCCCACCGGGGGTGAAGCTTTCTTT. This chain uses TRBV5-1 with TRBJ1-1, with D maybe TRBD1 (5 bases). CDR1 and CDR2 (germline): SGHRS, YFSETQ. Between the trimmed V and J ends, which lost 0 bases and 7 bases, there was a span of 13 bases. The CDR3 contains 14 residues.

This clonotype is medium-sized. This chain joins TRBV6-6 and TRBJ1-1; maybe TRBD1 (5 bases). The V end was cut by 5 bases, the J end by 6 bases, with 10 bases between. CDR3 length equals 12 residues. In germline, CDR1 is MNHNY, CDR2 SVGAGI (reference sequence). The CDR3 DNA reads TGTGCCAGCAGTGCTCAGGGAGCTGAAGCTTTCTTT. It encodes CASSAQGAEAFF.

This clonotype has at least ten counts. The chain couples TRBV20-1 to TRBJ1-1, with 8 bases lining up with TRBD1. The CDR3 consists of 13 residues. V gave up 3 bases and J gave up 8 bases; unmatched junction bases: 8. Germline CDR1 is DFQATT and CDR2 is SNEGSKA (reference sequence). The CDR3 loop reads CSASRGRGPEAFF. The CDR3 DNA sequence: TGCAGTGCTAGCAGGGGGCGGGGTCCAGAAGCTTTCTTT.

This clonotype was seen at least ten times. This chain links TRBV7-9 with TRBJ2-1; 14 bases fit TRBD2. The CDR3 runs to 16 residues. V lost 5 bases and J lost 9; bases outside the gene matches: 9. The germline V gene encodes CDR1 SEHNR and CDR2 FQNEAQ (reference sequence). The DNA of the CDR3 is TGTGCCAGCAGCCCAGTGGGGACTAGCGGGAGTAGTGAGCAGTTCTTC. It encodes CASSPVGTSGSSEQFF.

Many counts were recorded for this clonotype. The V and J genes are TRBV11-2 and TRBJ2-7; D may correspond to TRBD1 or TRBD2 (5 bases each). The V and J ends lost 1 base and 4 bases respectively, with 8 bases between them. This CDR3 spans 13 amino acids. Germline V lookup: CDR1 SGHAT, CDR2 FQNNGV. CDR3 bases: TGTGCCAGCAGCTTAGCCGGGACGTACGAGCAGTACTTC. Its translation is CASSLAGTYEQYF.

This clonotype was observed at least ten times. This rearrangement joins TRBV7-9 to TRBJ2-2; D remains unclear. Per the germline V gene, CDR1 is SEHNR and CDR2 is FQNEAQ (reference sequence). This CDR3 region has 11 residues. With 4 bases removed from V and 9 bases from J, the gap between germline ends came to 6 bases. In DNA, the CDR3 is TGTGCCAGCAGCTCCGAGTGGGAGCTGTTTTTT. Translating it yields CASSSEWELFF.

This clonotype came up many times. The CDR3 nucleotides are TGCAGTGCTAGAGTGGCTAGCGGCGGTACGCAGTATTTT. Residues: CSARVASGGTQYF. This chain uses TRBV20-1 with TRBJ2-3; 7 positions agree with TRBD2. CDR3 length: 13 residues. In germline, CDR1 is DFQATT, CDR2 SNEGSKA (reference sequence). With 1 base clipped from V and 8 bases from J, the junction kept 6 bases outside the gene matches.

The CDR3 sequence: CASTRHGQEKETQYF. CDR3 bases: TGTGCCAGCACCAGACACGGACAGGAAAAAGAGACCCAGTACTTC. The rearrangement links TRBV6-2 or TRBV6-3 to TRBJ2-5; 7 nucleotides agree with TRBD1. The CDR3 runs 15 residues. Germline trimming cut 7 bases from V and 3 bases from J; bases unmatched to any gene: 11. The germline V gene has CDR1 MNHEY and CDR2 SVGEGT.

This clonotype was seen at least ten times. This sequence joins TRBV11-1 and TRBJ1-6; 10 bases agree with TRBD1. This CDR3 has 15 amino acids. Germline V CDR1 and CDR2: SGHAT, FQDESV (reference sequence). The V segment lost 3 bases and the J segment 5 bases; nucleotides outside the gene matches: 1. Written as DNA, the CDR3 is TGTGCCAGCAGCTTCGGGACAGGGGATAATTCACCCCTCCACTTT. It translates to CASSFGTGDNSPLHF. Complete variable domain (other parts from reference TRBV11-1 and TRBJ1-6): EAEVAQSPRYKITEKSQAVAFWCDPISGHATLYWYRQILGQGPELLVQFQDESVVDDSQLPKDRFSAERLKGVDSTLKIQPAELGDSAMYLCASSFGTGDNSPLHFGNGTRLTVT.

This clonotype was detected many times. V and J are TRBV7-6 and TRBJ2-5; no definite D call. CDR1 and CDR2 from the germline V gene are SGHVS and FNYEAQ. With 5 bases removed from V and 7 bases from J, the gap between germline ends came to 14 bases. The CDR3 contains 13 residues. The chain's CDR3 is CASSPVRLGTQYF. CDR3 DNA sequence: TGTGCCAGCAGCCCGGTGCGCCTCGGGACCCAGTACTTC.

The chain is built from TRBV9 and TRBJ2-3; no definite D call. The CDR3 consists of 14 residues. The germline gives CDR1 SGDLS, CDR2 YYNGEE. Trimming removed 0 bases at V and 2 bases at J, with 7 bases between. CDR3: CASSVAPLTDTQYF. The CDR3 nucleotides are TGTGCCAGCAGCGTAGCCCCCCTCACAGATACGCAGTATTTT.

This clonotype was observed at least ten times. This chain links TRBV4-3 with TRBJ2-7, with D perhaps assigned TRBD1 or TRBD2 (5 bases each). The CDR3 sequence is 15 residues long. Trimming took off 1 base at V and 0 bases at J, with 10 bases between the two ends. The germline V gene encodes CDR1 LGHNA and CDR2 YSLEER. CDR3 in amino acids: CASSQGRDPSYEQYF. DNA for the CDR3: TGCGCCAGCAGCCAAGGCAGGGACCCCTCCTACGAGCAGTACTTC.

In its sample, this clonotype was seen many times. The chain is built from TRBV4-1 and TRBJ2-5, with TRBD1 matching over 9 bases. V lost 0 bases to trimming and J lost 4 bases; unmatched junction nucleotides: 6. Germline V gives CDR1 MGHRA, CDR2 YSYEKL. The CDR3 is 16 residues long. The CDR3 region is CASSQEDRGTSETQYF. The CDR3 nucleotides are TGCGCCAGCAGCCAAGAGGACAGGGGAACGTCAGAGACCCAGTACTTC.